The 25 T cell receptor beta chains given below trace back to one sample, sequenced in a study of cytomegalovirus exposure and HLA in healthy donors. Primers: 60 Vbeta forward and 13 Jbeta reverse. Clones were sequenced by immunoSEQ multiplex PCR, and TCRdb holds only the in-frame ones, with some missing. The data hold over 95,000 clones, with roughly three quarters observed a single time. Sequenced input: PBMCs. The source is a female donor in good health and CMV-seronegative.

About this clone: One end of the junction is discordant with germline, which a read error may explain. This rearrangement joins TRBV7-9 to TRBJ2-7; D perhaps matches TRBD2 (5 bases). The CDR3 sequence is 15 residues long. CDR1 and CDR2 (germline): SEHNR, FQNEAQ (reference sequence). This CDR3 reads CSSSFLRELTYEQYF. CDR3 nucleotides: TGTTCCAGCAGCTTTTTAAGGGAGTTAACCTACGAGCAGTACTTC.

V gene TRBV7-2 combines with J gene TRBJ2-7; D is unresolved. V lost 1 base and J 1 base, leaving 11 bases between the germline ends. This CDR3 has 15 residues. Germline V gene sequence: CDR1 SGHTA, CDR2 FQGNSA. The CDR3 here is CASSLGLGPSYEQYF. CDR3 nucleotide sequence: TGTGCCAGCAGCTTAGGTCTGGGCCCTTCCTACGAGCAGTACTTC.

The chain uses TRBV7-8 and TRBJ1-1; D is uncertain. Germline-derived CDR1 and CDR2 are SGHVS and FQNEAQ. The ends were cut back, 1 base at V and 1 base at J, with 25 bases in the middle. The CDR3 has 20 residues. The CDR3 spells CASSLGVAGGRQWGNTEAFF. In nucleotides, the CDR3 is TGTGCCAGCAGCTTAGGGGTGGCGGGCGGACGCCAATGGGGGAACACTGAAGCTTTCTTT.

CDR3 loop: CASSLTDAGANVLTF. Here the CDR3 DNA reads TGTGCCAGCAGCTTAACAGATGCTGGGGCCAACGTCCTGACTTTC. The chain joins TRBV11-2 to TRBJ2-6; unclear D gene. Germline CDR1 reads SGHAT; CDR2 reads FQNNGV. This CDR3 contains 15 residues. Between the trimmed V and J ends, which lost 2 bases and 2 bases, there was a span of 7 bases. Together with reference TRBV11-2 and TRBJ2-6, the CDR3 gives the full variable domain: EAGVAQSPRYKIIEKRQSVAFWCNPISGHATLYWYQQILGQGPKLLIQFQNNGVVDDSQLPKDRFSAERLKGVDSTLKIQPAKLEDSAVYLCASSLTDAGANVLTFGAGSRLTVL.

The J gene is TRBJ2-7, the V gene TRBV9, with D tentatively TRBD1 (5 bases). V was cut by 1 base and J by 7 bases, with 15 bases left in between. Germline CDR1 and CDR2: SGDLS and YYNGEE. The CDR3 is 14 amino acids. The CDR3 spells CASSVNPRVEEQYF. The CDR3, as DNA: TGTGCCAGCAGCGTAAACCCCAGGGTAGAGGAGCAGTACTTC.

The sample holds one count of this clone. The V and J genes are TRBV11-2 and TRBJ2-1, with TRBD2 matching 8 bases. The trim removed 5 bases at V and 1 base at J, leaving 4 bases unmatched. The CDR3 has 15 amino acids. CDR1 is SGHAT and CDR2 is FQNNGV in the germline V gene. This CDR3 is CASSQSGGSYNEQFF. CDR3 nucleotides: TGTGCCAGCAGCCAAAGCGGGGGTTCCTACAATGAGCAGTTCTTC.

CDR3 DNA sequence: TGCAGCGTTGAAGGTCGGATCCGGGACAGGGTCCACGAGCAGTACTTC. Encoded protein: CSVEGRIRDRVHEQYF. The gene calls are TRBV29-1 and TRBJ2-7, with 9 bases lining up with TRBD1. J gave up 5 bases and V 1 base, and 12 bases lay outside the gene matches. Germline values: CDR1 SQVTM, CDR2 ANQGSEA. The length of the CDR3 is 16 residues.

The chain has TRBV15 and TRBJ1-2, with 8 bases aligning to TRBD1. The CDR3 covers 15 residues. Per germline, CDR1 LNHNV and CDR2 YYDKDF (reference sequence). V was clipped by 4 bases and J by 8 bases; unmatched bases: 12. CDR3 protein: CATSTYLDRDGGYTF. CDR3 nucleotide sequence: TGTGCCACCAGCACTTACCTGGACAGGGACGGAGGCTACACCTTC.

This clone was seen more than once but under ten times. Other nucleotide sequences in the sample specify the same CDR3. This rearrangement joins TRBV19 to TRBJ2-2; D gene unclear. Looked up from germline, CDR1 is LNHDA and CDR2 is SQIVND (reference sequence). The CDR3 loop spans 15 amino acids. The V gene lost 0 bases and the J gene lost 2 bases, with 7 bases spanning the gap. As DNA, the CDR3 is TGTGCCAGTAGTATAGATGGCAGAAACACCGGGGAGCTGTTTTTT. Encoded protein: CASSIDGRNTGELFF.

The V and J genes are TRBV30 and TRBJ1-3; D remains unclear. Germline assignment: CDR1 GTSNPN and CDR2 SVGIG (reference sequence). The CDR3 spans 13 residues. V lost 1 base and J lost 2, with 6 bases in between. The CDR3 is CAWSGPTGNTIYF. The DNA of the CDR3 is TGTGCCTGGAGTGGTCCCACTGGAAACACCATATATTTT.

The chain joins TRBV11-2 to TRBJ2-3; TRBD2 matches at 9 bases. With 2 bases clipped from V and 5 bases from J, the junction kept 5 bases outside the gene matches. This CDR3 has 15 residues. CDR1 SGHAT and CDR2 FQNNGV come from the germline V gene. As DNA, the CDR3 is TGTGCCAGCAGCTTACTAGCGGGAAGTGGAGATACGCAGTATTTT. Protein product: CASSLLAGSGDTQYF.

The rearrangement joins TRBV11-3 to TRBJ1-1; no clear D gene. Germline lookup yields CDR1 SGHNT and CDR2 YENEEA. CDR3 size: 13 residues. V lost 5 bases to trimming and J lost 3 bases, with 10 bases between them. The CDR3 DNA reads TGTGCCAGCAGCCACAACCCTTACACTGAAGCTTTCTTT. It is translated as CASSHNPYTEAFF. Full variable domain (outside the CDR3, taken from reference TRBV11-3 and TRBJ1-1): EAGVVQSPRYKIIEKKQPVAFWCNPISGHNTLYWYLQNLGQGPELLIRYENEEAVDDSQLPKDRFSAERLKGVDSTLKIQPAELGDSAVYLCASSHNPYTEAFFGQGTRLTVV.

This clone was detected only a few times. The chain employs TRBV25-1 and TRBJ1-1; D gene uncertain. CDR1 is MGHDK, CDR2 SYGVNS, per germline. Deletions cut 3 bases from V and 2 bases from J, with 13 bases between. There are 15 residues in the CDR3. In DNA, the CDR3 is TGTGCCAGCAGTGATAGAGGGAGAAGAAACACTGAAGCTTTCTTT. Its translation: CASSDRGRRNTEAFF.

This clone has only a few counts. The chain is built from TRBV4-1 and TRBJ2-1; TRBD1 matches at 7 bases. This CDR3 spans 13 amino acids. In germline, CDR1 is MGHRA, CDR2 YSYEKL. J lost 7 bases, V lost 3 bases, and 3 bases had no gene match. This chain's CDR3 is CASSQLQGNEQFF. DNA for the CDR3: TGCGCCAGCAGCCAGCTACAGGGGAATGAGCAGTTCTTC.

Concerning this clone itself: The same CDR3 can be traced to other DNA sequences in this sample. The J gene is TRBJ2-7, the V gene TRBV4-3; D ambiguous. Trimming cost V 0 bases and J 6 bases, with 6 bases left between them. The CDR3 totals 12 residues. The germline CDR1 and CDR2 sequences are LGHNA and YSLEER. CDR3 residues: CASSQDFGEQYF. Here the CDR3 DNA reads TGCGCCAGCAGCCAAGACTTCGGCGAGCAGTACTTC.

This clone showed up just once. The chain couples TRBV5-6 to TRBJ1-6, with 9 bases matching TRBD1. V shed 0 bases, J shed 7 bases, and the junction held 2 bases outside the gene matches. There are 15 residues in the CDR3. CDR1 is SGHDT, CDR2 YYEEEE, per germline. The CDR3 DNA is TGTGCCAGCAGCTTGGCCGGGACAGGGAATTCACCCCTCCACTTT. It specifies CASSLAGTGNSPLHF.

This clone occurred once. The J gene is TRBJ2-3, the V gene TRBV11-3, with 8 bases fitting TRBD2. The germline V gene has CDR1 SGHNT and CDR2 YENEEA. The CDR3 covers 17 residues. V was clipped by 4 bases and J by 4 bases; unmatched bases: 13. The CDR3, as DNA: TGTGCCAGCAGCTCGGGACTAGAAGTGGAGGCCCCAGATACGCAGTATTTT. Residues: CASSSGLEVEAPDTQYF.

The chain employs TRBV9 and TRBJ2-3; 10 bases align to TRBD1. V trimming: 4 bases; J trimming: 4 bases; junction bases outside the gene matches: 6. The CDR3 loop spans 15 amino acids. Germline CDR1 SGDLS, CDR2 YYNGEE. CDR3 sequence (DNA): TGTGCCAGCAGCTCCGGGACAGGGGCCCCAGATACGCAGTATTTT. This codes for CASSSGTGAPDTQYF.

The V call is TRBV19, the J call TRBJ1-2; no clear D. There are 15 residues in the CDR3. V shed 6 bases and J shed 8 bases, with 22 bases lying between them. Germline V gene sequence: CDR1 LNHDA, CDR2 SQIVND (reference sequence). CDR3 coding DNA: TGTGCCAGTAGGACCTATCCGGGCAATAGAGGGGGCTACACCTTC. Protein: CASRTYPGNRGGYTF.

The CDR3 DNA sequence: TGTGCCAGCAGTTACTCAAGCCAAAACCCCTACGAGCAGTACTTC. Translating it yields CASSYSSQNPYEQYF. This chain connects TRBV6-6 to TRBJ2-7; D unclear. Germline values: CDR1 MNHNY, CDR2 SVGAGI (reference sequence). V was trimmed by 0 bases and J by 2 bases, leaving 11 bases between them. The CDR3 contains 15 residues.

The chain joins TRBV7-2 to TRBJ2-4; 7 nucleotides align to TRBD2. Germline V gene sequence: CDR1 SGHTA, CDR2 FQGNSA. The CDR3 is 15 amino acids. Trimming removed 1 base from V and 7 bases from J; junction bases left unmatched: 7. The CDR3 bases are TGTGCCAGCAGCTTAGATGGGGGGGAATGGAACATTCAGTACTTC. Its translation is CASSLDGGEWNIQYF.

This chain links TRBV5-6 with TRBJ2-2; D remains unclear. The CDR3 totals 15 residues. With 1 base removed from V and 1 base from J, the gap between germline ends came to 8 bases. Germline CDR1 reads SGHDT; CDR2 reads YYEEEE. The CDR3 DNA reads TGTGCCAGCAGCTTGCGGAGACTGAACACCGGGGAGCTGTTTTTT. It is translated as CASSLRRLNTGELFF.

Comments on this clone: One end of the junction does not line up with germline, which may come from a read error. The chain couples TRBV6-6 to TRBJ2-5, with D maybe TRBD1 (5 bases). The DNA end favors TRBJ2-7, so the J call may be wrong. Germline V lookup: CDR1 MNHNY, CDR2 SVGAGI (reference sequence). The CDR3 length is 13 residues. The CDR3 is CASSYDSPYEQYF. The DNA for the CDR3 is TGTGCTAGCAGTTACGACAGCCCCTACGAGCAGTACTTC.

The gene calls are TRBV6-1 and TRBJ1-2; tentatively, D is TRBD1 (5 bases). CDR1 and CDR2 (germline): MNHNS, SASEGT. CDR3 size: 14 residues. Trimming took 0 bases from V and 6 from J, leaving 11 bases between them. CDR3 protein: CASSEAAWGNGYTF. In nucleotides, the CDR3 is TGTGCCAGCAGTGAAGCGGCATGGGGCAATGGCTACACCTTC.

The chain employs TRBV28 and TRBJ1-2; D unclear. CDR3 size: 13 residues. V was clipped by 2 bases and J by 6 bases, with 10 bases between them. The germline V gene has CDR1 MDHEN and CDR2 SYDVKM. Here the CDR3 reads CASSLDRRNGYTF. CDR3 nucleotides: TGTGCCAGCAGTTTAGATCGGAGGAATGGCTACACCTTC.